This T cell receptor beta chain is drawn from a study of circulating tumor DNA in untreated peripheral T-cell lymphoma. Study as a whole: Circulating tumor DNA with tumor TCR clonotypes was tracked in baseline and serial serum.

Concerning this clone: Its target is unknown.

TCRdb's table, derived via immunoSEQ multiplex PCR, lists solely in-frame clones and lacks some. The sample includes some 1,300 clones, 69% of them seen just once. V was trimmed by 11 bases and J by 1 base, leaving 14 bases between them. Germline-derived CDR1 and CDR2 are LNHDA and SQIVND (reference sequence). There are 13 residues in the CDR3. Study findings and constraints: Two patients with persistent post-therapy ctDNA stayed in remission.

This clonotype was sampled from a human donor with peripheral T-cell lymphoma. The specimen sequenced was cell-free DNA from blood serum. The chain is built from TRBV19 and TRBJ1-1; D is unclear. The CDR3 DNA reads as TGTGCCCCCCCCTTAAAGGAGAACACTGAAGCTTTCTTT. It yields the protein CAPPLKENTEAFF.